What follows describes a single T cell receptor (beta chain). CDR3 size: 13 residues. The V end was cut by 5 bases, the J end by 4 bases, with 10 bases between. CDR1 is SGHTA, CDR2 FQGNSA, per germline. Original processing methods: Amplification of reference gene primers provided the estimated nucleated cell counts. Generated by immunoSEQ multiplex PCR, the TCRdb table keeps only in-frame clones and is missing some. V and J calls and clone size follow that table, whereas D and trimming were derived from the DNA. Of fewer than 250,000 clones listed, over 75% are singletons. This sample was taken from a study of blood T cell repertoires in COVID-19.

The chain recombines TRBV7-2 with TRBJ2-3, with a tentative D call TRBD2 (6 bases). The receptor's source is a woman aged 50 to 60 with acute COVID-19. Sequencing used PBMCs or T cells enriched from blood (not recorded which). In nucleotides, the CDR3 is TGTGCCAGCAGCAAGGAGGGGCCAGATACGCAGTATTTT. It specifies CASSKEGPDTQYF.